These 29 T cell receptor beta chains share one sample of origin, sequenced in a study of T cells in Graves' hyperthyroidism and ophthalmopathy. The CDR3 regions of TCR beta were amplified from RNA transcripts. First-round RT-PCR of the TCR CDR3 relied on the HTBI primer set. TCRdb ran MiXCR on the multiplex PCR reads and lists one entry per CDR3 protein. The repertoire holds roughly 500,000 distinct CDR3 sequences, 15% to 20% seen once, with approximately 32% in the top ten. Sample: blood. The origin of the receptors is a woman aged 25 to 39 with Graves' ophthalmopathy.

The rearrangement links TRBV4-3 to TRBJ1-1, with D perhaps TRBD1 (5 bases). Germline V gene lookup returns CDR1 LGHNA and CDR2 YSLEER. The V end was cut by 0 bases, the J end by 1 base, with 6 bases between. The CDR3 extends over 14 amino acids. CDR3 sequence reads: CASSQDGANTEAFF. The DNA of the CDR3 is TGCGCCAGCAGCCAAGACGGGGCGAACACTGAAGCTTTCTTT.

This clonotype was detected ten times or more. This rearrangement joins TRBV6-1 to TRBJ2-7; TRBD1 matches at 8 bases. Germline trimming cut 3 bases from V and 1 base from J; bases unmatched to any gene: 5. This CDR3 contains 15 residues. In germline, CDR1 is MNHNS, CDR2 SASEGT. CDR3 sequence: CASSEGTGLSYEQYF. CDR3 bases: TGTGCCAGCAGTGAGGGGACAGGCCTTTCCTACGAGCAGTACTTC.

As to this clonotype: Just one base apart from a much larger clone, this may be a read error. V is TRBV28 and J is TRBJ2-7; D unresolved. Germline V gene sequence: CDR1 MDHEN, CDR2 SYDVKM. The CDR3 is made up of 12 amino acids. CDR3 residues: CAGSLAHSEQYF. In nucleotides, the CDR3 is TGTGCCGGCAGTCTGGCCCACTCCGAGCAGTACTTC.

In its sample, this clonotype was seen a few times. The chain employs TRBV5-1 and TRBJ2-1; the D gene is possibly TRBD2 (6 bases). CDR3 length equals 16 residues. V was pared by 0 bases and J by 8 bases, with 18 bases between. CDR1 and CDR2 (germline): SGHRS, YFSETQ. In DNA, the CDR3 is TGCGCCAGCAGCTTGGAGGTCCGTAGGGGAGGCTATGAGCAGTTCTTC. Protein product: CASSLEVRRGGYEQFF.

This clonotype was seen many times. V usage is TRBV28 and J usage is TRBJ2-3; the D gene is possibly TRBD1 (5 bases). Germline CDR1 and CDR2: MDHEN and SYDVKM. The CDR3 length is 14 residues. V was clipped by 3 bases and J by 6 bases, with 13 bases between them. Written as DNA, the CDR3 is TGTGCCAGCAGTTTTACAGGCTTCGCCGATACGCAGTATTTT. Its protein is CASSFTGFADTQYF. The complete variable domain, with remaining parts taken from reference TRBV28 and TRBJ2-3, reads DVKVTQSSRYLVKRTGEKVFLECVQDMDHENMFWYRQDPGLGLRLIYFSYDVKMKEKGDIPEGYSVSREKKERFSLILESASTNQTSMYLCASSFTGFADTQYFGPGTRLTVL.

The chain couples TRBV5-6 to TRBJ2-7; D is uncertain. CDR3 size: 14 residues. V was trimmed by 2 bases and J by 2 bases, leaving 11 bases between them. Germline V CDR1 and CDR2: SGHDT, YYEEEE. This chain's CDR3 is CASSFTIPPYEQYF. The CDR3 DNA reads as TGTGCCAGCAGCTTCACCATTCCCCCCTACGAGCAGTACTTC. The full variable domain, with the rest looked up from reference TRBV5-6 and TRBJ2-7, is DAGVTQSPTHLIKTRGQQVTLRCSPKSGHDTVSWYQQALGQGPQFIFQYYEEEERQRGNFPDRFSGHQFPNYSSELNVNALLLGDSALYLCASSFTIPPYEQYFGPGTRLTVT.

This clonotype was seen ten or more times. CDR3 coding DNA: TGTGCCAGCAGTCCGTGGGGCTTACCTGCCAAAAACATTCAGTACTTC. This sequence encodes CASSPWGLPAKNIQYF. The J gene is TRBJ2-4, the V gene TRBV28; weak D call: TRBD1 (5 bases). V was pared by 5 bases and J by 1 base, with 15 bases between. This CDR3 contains 16 residues. Germline-derived CDR1 and CDR2 are MDHEN and SYDVKM.

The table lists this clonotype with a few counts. CDR3 nucleotides: TGTGCCAGCAGGATGGGACTTTCGAACACCGGGGAGCTGTTTTTT. Translation: CASRMGLSNTGELFF. The chain links TRBV27 to TRBJ2-2; perhaps TRBD2 as D (6 bases). This CDR3 region has 15 residues. V dropped 6 bases and J dropped 0 bases, with 11 bases sitting between them. CDR1 is MNHEY, CDR2 SMNVEV, per germline (reference sequence).

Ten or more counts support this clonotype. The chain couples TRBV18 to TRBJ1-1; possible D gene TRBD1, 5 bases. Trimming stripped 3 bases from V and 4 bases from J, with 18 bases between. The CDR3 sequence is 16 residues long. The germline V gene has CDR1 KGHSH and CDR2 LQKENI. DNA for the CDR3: TGTGCCAGCTCACCTAAAGGGGTGAAGATCGGCACTGAAGCTTTCTTT. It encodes CASSPKGVKIGTEAFF.

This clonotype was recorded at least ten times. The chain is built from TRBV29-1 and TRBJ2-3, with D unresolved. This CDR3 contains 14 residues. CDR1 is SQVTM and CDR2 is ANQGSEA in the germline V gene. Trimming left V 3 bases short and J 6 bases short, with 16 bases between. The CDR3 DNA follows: TGCAGCGTTGAGGACCCACTACTGTGGGATACGCAGTATTTT. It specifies CSVEDPLLWDTQYF.

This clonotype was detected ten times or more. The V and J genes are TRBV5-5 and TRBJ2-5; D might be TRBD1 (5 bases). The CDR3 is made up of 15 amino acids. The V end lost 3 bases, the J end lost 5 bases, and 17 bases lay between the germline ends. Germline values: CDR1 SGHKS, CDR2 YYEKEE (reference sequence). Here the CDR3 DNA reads TGTGCCAGCAGCTCACCCAGGGATCGTTTGGAGACCCAGTACTTC. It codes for CASSSPRDRLETQYF.

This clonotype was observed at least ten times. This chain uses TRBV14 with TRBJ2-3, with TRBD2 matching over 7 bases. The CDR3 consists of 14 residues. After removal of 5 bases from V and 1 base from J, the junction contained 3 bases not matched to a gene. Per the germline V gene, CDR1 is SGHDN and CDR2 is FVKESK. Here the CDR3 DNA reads TGTGCCAGCAGCTGGACTAGAGGCACAGATACGCAGTATTTT. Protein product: CASSWTRGTDTQYF.

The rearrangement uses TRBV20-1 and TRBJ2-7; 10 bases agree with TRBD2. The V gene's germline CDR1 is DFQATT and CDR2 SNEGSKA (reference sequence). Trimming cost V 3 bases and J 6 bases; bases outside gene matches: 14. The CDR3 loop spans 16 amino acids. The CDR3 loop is CSASPLASGREGEQYF. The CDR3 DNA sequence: TGCAGTGCTAGCCCCCTCGCGAGCGGGAGGGAGGGCGAGCAGTACTTC.

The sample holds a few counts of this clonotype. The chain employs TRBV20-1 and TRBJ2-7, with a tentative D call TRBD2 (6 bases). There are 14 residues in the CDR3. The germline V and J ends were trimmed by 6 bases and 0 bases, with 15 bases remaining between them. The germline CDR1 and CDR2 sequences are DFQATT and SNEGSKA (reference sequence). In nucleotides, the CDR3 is TGCAGTGCAAATACTCGGGACTCCTCCTACGAGCAGTACTTC. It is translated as CSANTRDSSYEQYF.

The CDR3: CATGGQNYGYTF. The CDR3 nucleotides read TGTGCCACTGGGGGACAGAACTATGGCTACACCTTC. The chain couples TRBV10-3 to TRBJ1-2, with 7 positions matching TRBD1. V lost 10 bases, J lost 2 bases, and 4 bases stayed unmatched. The germline V gene has CDR1 ENHRY and CDR2 SYGVKD. The CDR3 consists of 12 residues.

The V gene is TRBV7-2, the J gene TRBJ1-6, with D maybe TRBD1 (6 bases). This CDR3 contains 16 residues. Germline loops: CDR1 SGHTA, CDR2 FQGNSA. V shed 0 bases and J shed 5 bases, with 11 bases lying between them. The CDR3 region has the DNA TGTGCCAGCAGCTTAGCAAGGACAGTAAATAATTCACCCCTCCACTTT. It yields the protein CASSLARTVNNSPLHF.

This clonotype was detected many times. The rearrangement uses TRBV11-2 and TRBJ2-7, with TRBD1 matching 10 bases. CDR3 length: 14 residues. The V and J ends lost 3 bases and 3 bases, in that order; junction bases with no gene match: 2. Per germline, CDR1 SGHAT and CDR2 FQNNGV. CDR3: CASSFGTGDYEQYF. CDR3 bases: TGTGCCAGCAGCTTCGGGACAGGGGACTACGAGCAGTACTTC. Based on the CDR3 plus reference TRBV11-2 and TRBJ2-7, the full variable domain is EAGVAQSPRYKIIEKRQSVAFWCNPISGHATLYWYQQILGQGPKLLIQFQNNGVVDDSQLPKDRFSAERLKGVDSTLKIQPAKLEDSAVYLCASSFGTGDYEQYFGPGTRLTVT.

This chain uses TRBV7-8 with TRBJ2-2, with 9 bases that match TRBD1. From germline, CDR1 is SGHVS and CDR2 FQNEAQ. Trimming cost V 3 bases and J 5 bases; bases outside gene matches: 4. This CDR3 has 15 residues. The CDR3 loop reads CASSFRTGETGELFF. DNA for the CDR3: TGTGCCAGCAGCTTTCGGACAGGGGAAACCGGGGAGCTGTTTTTT.

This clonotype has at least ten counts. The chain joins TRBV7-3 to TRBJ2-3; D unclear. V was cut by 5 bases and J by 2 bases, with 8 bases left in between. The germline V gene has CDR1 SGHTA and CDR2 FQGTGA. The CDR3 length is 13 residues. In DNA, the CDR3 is TGTGCCAGCAGCGGGTCATACACAGATACGCAGTATTTT. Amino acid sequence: CASSGSYTDTQYF.

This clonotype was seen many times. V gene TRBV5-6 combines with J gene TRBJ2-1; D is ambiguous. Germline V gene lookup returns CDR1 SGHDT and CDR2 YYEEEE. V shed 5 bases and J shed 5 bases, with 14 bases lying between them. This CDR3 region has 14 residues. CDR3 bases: TGTGCCAGCAGTGTCTTGCAGGTGAACAATGAGCAGTTCTTC. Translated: CASSVLQVNNEQFF.

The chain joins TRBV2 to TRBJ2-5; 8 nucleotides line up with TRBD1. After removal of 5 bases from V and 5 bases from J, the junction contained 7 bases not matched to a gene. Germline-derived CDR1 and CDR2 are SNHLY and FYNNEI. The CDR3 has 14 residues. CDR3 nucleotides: TGTGCCAGCAGTTGGACAGGGAGTGTGGAGACCCAGTACTTC. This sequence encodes CASSWTGSVETQYF.

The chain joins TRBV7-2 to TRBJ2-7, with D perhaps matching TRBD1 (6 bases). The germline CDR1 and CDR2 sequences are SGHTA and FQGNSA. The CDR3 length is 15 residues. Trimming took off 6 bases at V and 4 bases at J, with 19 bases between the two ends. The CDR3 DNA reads TGTGCCAGCAGTCTAACCAGGGGCTTCCGATACGAGCAGTACTTC. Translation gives CASSLTRGFRYEQYF.

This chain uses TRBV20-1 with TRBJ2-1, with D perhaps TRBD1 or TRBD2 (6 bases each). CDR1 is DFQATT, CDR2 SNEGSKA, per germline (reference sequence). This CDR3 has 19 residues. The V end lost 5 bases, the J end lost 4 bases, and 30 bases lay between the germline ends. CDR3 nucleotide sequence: TGCAGTGCTCCCCCCAGGGGCAGCCGAGCGGGCCTGCCTTACAATGAGCAGTTCTTC. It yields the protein CSAPPRGSRAGLPYNEQFF.

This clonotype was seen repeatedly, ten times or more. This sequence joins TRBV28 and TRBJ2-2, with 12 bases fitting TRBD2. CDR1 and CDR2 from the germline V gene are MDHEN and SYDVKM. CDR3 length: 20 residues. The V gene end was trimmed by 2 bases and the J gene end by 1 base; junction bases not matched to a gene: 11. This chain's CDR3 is CASSLPPLTSGRLNTGELFF. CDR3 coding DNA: TGTGCCAGCAGTTTACCCCCCCTTACTAGCGGGAGGCTGAACACCGGGGAGCTGTTTTTT. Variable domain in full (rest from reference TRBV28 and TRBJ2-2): DVKVTQSSRYLVKRTGEKVFLECVQDMDHENMFWYRQDPGLGLRLIYFSYDVKMKEKGDIPEGYSVSREKKERFSLILESASTNQTSMYLCASSLPPLTSGRLNTGELFFGEGSRLTVL.

CDR3 bases: TGTGCCAGCAGTGATCTTGGACTACAGGGCGATGAGCAGTTCTTC. Encoded protein: CASSDLGLQGDEQFF. The V gene is TRBV2, the J gene TRBJ2-1; D could derive from TRBD1 or TRBD2 (6 bases each). V lost 3 bases to trimming and J lost 8 bases, with 17 bases between them. This CDR3 has 15 residues. Germline CDR1 SNHLY, CDR2 FYNNEI. The full variable domain, its missing parts supplied by reference TRBV2 and TRBJ2-1, is EPEVTQTPSHQVTQMGQEVILRCVPISNHLYFYWYRQILGQKVEFLVSFYNNEISEKSEIFDDQFSVERPDGSNFTLKIRSTKLEDSAMYFCASSDLGLQGDEQFFGPGTRLTVL.

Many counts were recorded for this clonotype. CDR3 bases: TGTGCCAGCAGTTTGAATCAGGGGTTACGGAACACTGAAGCTTTCTTT. This gives the protein CASSLNQGLRNTEAFF. The chain couples TRBV28 to TRBJ1-1; tentatively, D is TRBD1 (6 bases). V was clipped by 3 bases and J by 1 base, with 15 bases between them. This CDR3 contains 16 residues. Germline CDR1 is MDHEN and CDR2 is SYDVKM. The full variable domain, with the rest looked up from reference TRBV28 and TRBJ1-1, is DVKVTQSSRYLVKRTGEKVFLECVQDMDHENMFWYRQDPGLGLRLIYFSYDVKMKEKGDIPEGYSVSREKKERFSLILESASTNQTSMYLCASSLNQGLRNTEAFFGQGTRLTVV.

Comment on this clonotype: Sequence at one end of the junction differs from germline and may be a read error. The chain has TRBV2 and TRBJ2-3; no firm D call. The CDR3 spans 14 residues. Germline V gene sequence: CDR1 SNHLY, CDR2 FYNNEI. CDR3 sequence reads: CVSVLRLSTDTQYF. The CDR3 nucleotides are TGTGTCAGCGTCCTACGGCTTAGCACAGATACGCAGTATTTT.

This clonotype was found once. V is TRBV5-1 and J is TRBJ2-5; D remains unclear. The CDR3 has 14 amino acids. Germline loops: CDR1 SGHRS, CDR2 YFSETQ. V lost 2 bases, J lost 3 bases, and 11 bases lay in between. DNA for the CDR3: TGCGCCAGCAGCTTTTTTGAGGCAGAAGAGACCCAGTACTTC. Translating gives CASSFFEAEETQYF.

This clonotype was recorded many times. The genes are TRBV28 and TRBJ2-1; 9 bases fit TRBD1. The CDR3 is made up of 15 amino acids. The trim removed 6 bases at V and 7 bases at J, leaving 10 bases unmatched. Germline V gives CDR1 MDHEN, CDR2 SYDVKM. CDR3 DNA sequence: TGTGCCAGCAGCCCCGGGACAGGGACCGTTAATGAGCAGTTCTTC. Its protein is CASSPGTGTVNEQFF.